The rows below give T cell receptor beta chains drawn from one sample of a study of blood T cell repertoires in COVID-19. Profiling relied on immunoSEQ multiplex PCR, and the TCRdb table lists in-frame clones only, not all of them. This repertoire shows 400,000 to 550,000 clones, 75% to 90% found once; its top ten account for approximately 4.3%. Sequencing used peripheral blood. Source of these receptors: a woman aged 30 to 39 with acute or convalescent COVID-19. The CDR3 runs from the conserved cysteine through the conserved F or W. The D gene is left open where the match is weak. Some rows have no size entry. The others give once, few or many, or a class for an expanded clone.

size,D,J,V,CDR3,DNA
NA,NA,TRBJ2-1,TRBV21-1,CASSKARGFEDEQFF,TGTGCCAGCAGCAAAGCGAGGGGGTTCGAGGATGAGCAGTTCTTC
NA,TRBD2,TRBJ2-1,TRBV27,CASSLRVAGGNEQFF,TGTGCCAGCAGTTTACGCGTAGCGGGCGGCAATGAGCAGTTCTTC
NA,NA,TRBJ2-3,TRBV4-1,CASSQESYGGRGTDTQYF,TGCGCCAGCAGCCAAGAATCTTACGGGGGGCGAGGCACAGATACGCAGTATTTT
once,NA,TRBJ2-7,TRBV2,CASSENFAGEQYF,TGTGCCAGCAGTGAAAATTTCGCGGGCGAGCAGTACTTC
NA,TRBD1,TRBJ2-1,TRBV10-1,CASSHHPGQGNYNEQFF,TGCGCCAGCAGTCACCACCCGGGACAGGGGAACTACAATGAGCAGTTCTTC
NA,TRBD1,TRBJ2-7,TRBV27,CASSLSLWTGGYEQYF,TGTGCCAGCAGTTTATCGCTTTGGACAGGGGGGTACGAGCAGTACTTC
NA,NA,TRBJ2-7,TRBV11-2,CASSLRVAYEQYF,TGTGCCAGCAGCTTACGCGTAGCCTACGAGCAGTACTTC
few,TRBD1,TRBJ2-2,TRBV5-1,CASSPRQGANTGELFF,TGCGCCAGCAGCCCGCGACAGGGAGCGAACACCGGGGAGCTGTTTTTT
NA,NA,TRBJ1-4,TRBV6-5,CASSPGRGNEKLFF,TGTGCCAGCAGTCCAGGGAGGGGTAATGAAAAACTGTTTTTT
NA,TRBD1,TRBJ1-1,TRBV10-3,CAISESLGQGRTEAFF,TGTGCCATCAGTGAGTCTTTAGGACAGGGCAGGACTGAAGCTTTCTTT
NA,NA,TRBJ1-1,TRBV3-1/TRBV3-2,CASSRGGTNTEAFF,TGTGCCAGCAGCCGCGGGGGGACGAACACTGAAGCTTTCTTT
NA,NA,TRBJ2-5,TRBV24-1,CATSDSASGYQETQYF,TGTGCCACCAGTGATTCGGCGTCGGGGTACCAAGAGACCCAGTACTTC
NA,TRBD1,TRBJ1-2,TRBV19,CASLHRDRGRGGYTF,TGTGCCAGCCTTCACCGGGACAGGGGACGGGGTGGCTACACCTTC
NA,TRBD1,TRBJ2-2,TRBV6-5,CASLTGANTGELFF,TGTGCCTCCCTGACAGGGGCGAACACCGGGGAGCTGTTTTTT
NA,NA,TRBJ1-1,TRBV19,CASWGQTNTEAFF,TGTGCCAGCTGGGGGCAAACGAACACTGAAGCTTTCTTT
NA,TRBD1,TRBJ1-6,TRBV19,CASRDFGQGNNSPLHF,TGTGCCAGTAGGGATTTTGGACAGGGGAATAATTCACCCCTCCACTTT
NA,NA,TRBJ2-1,TRBV11-2,CASSLAPGALNEQFF,TGTGCCAGCAGCTTAGCACCTGGGGCGCTCAATGAGCAGTTCTTC
NA,TRBD2,TRBJ2-1,TRBV5-4,CASSYTAGGLINEQFF,TGTGCCAGCAGTTACACCGCGGGGGGGCTCATCAATGAGCAGTTCTTC
NA,NA,TRBJ1-2,TRBV3-1/TRBV3-2,CASSQEWTAYGYTF,TGTGCCAGCAGCCAAGAGTGGACAGCCTATGGCTACACCTTC
NA,NA,TRBJ2-1,TRBV10-1,CASSESGAVNEQFF,TGCGCCAGCAGTGAGAGTGGGGCGGTTAATGAGCAGTTCTTC
NA,TRBD2,TRBJ2-3,TRBV27,CASSLVWRGSDTQYF,TGTGCCAGCAGTTTAGTATGGCGGGGGTCAGATACGCAGTATTTT
once,NA,TRBJ2-7,TRBV7-2,CASSLDSTYEQYF,TGTGCCAGCAGCTTAGACAGTACCTACGAGCAGTACTTC
NA,NA,TRBJ2-3,TRBV6-5,CASSLGGADTQYF,TGTGCCAGCAGCCTCGGGGGTGCAGATACGCAGTATTTT
NA,NA,TRBJ1-2,TRBV28,CASSLQTQKSGYTF,TGTGCCAGCAGTTTACAAACGCAGAAGTCTGGCTACACCTTC
NA,TRBD1,TRBJ1-1,TRBV18,CASSPSTGGMDTEAFF,TGTGCCAGCTCACCGTCGACAGGGGGGATGGACACTGAAGCTTTCTTT
NA,NA,TRBJ2-3,TRBV6-6,CASSYSSSQRYF,TGTGCCAGCAGTTACTCATCCAGTCAACGGTATTTT
NA,NA,TRBJ2-1,TRBV24-1,CATGTFGEEQFF,TGTGCCACAGGCACTTTCGGAGAAGAGCAGTTCTTC
NA,TRBD1,TRBJ2-2,TRBV7-2,CASSLLVTGQGGELFF,TGTGCCAGCAGCCTCCTGGTAACGGGACAGGGAGGAGAGCTGTTTTTT
NA,TRBD1,TRBJ2-6,TRBV2,CASSAGTGGLRANVLTF,TGTGCCAGCAGCGCCGGGACAGGGGGTTTGAGGGCCAACGTCCTGACTTTC
once,NA,TRBJ2-7,TRBV29-1,CSVKTEGLRYEQYF,TGCAGCGTGAAGACGGAGGGCCTTCGGTACGAGCAGTACTTC
NA,TRBD2,TRBJ2-5,TRBV5-1,CASSRLTSGETQYF,TGCGCCAGCAGCCGATTGACTAGCGGAGAGACCCAGTACTTC
NA,NA,TRBJ2-7,TRBV29-1,CSVSEGREQYF,TGCAGCGTTTCCGAGGGTCGCGAGCAGTACTTC
NA,NA,TRBJ1-1,TRBV5-1,CASSLGLGTKDFSFF,TGCGCCAGCAGCTTGGGTCTGGGGACAAAGGATTTTTCTTTCTTT
NA,NA,TRBJ2-7,TRBV25-1,CASSTTYSYEQYF,TGTGCCAGCAGTACTACCTATTCCTACGAGCAGTACTTC
NA,TRBD2,TRBJ2-5,TRBV2,CASSSGLAGGAETQYF,TGTGCCAGCAGTTCCGGACTAGCGGGGGGGGCGGAGACCCAGTACTTC
NA,TRBD2,TRBJ2-5,TRBV7-9,CASSLGRAGGGETQYF,TGTGCCAGCAGCTTAGGAAGAGCGGGGGGTGGCGAGACCCAGTACTTC
NA,NA,TRBJ2-2,TRBV19,CASSMSPVPGRTGELFF,TGTGCCAGTAGTATGAGCCCCGTCCCGGGAAGAACCGGGGAGCTGTTTTTT
NA,TRBD1,TRBJ2-1,TRBV12-3/TRBV12-4,CASSTGGTGEFF,TGTGCCAGCAGCACCGGGGGGACAGGGGAGTTCTTC
NA,NA,TRBJ2-1,TRBV24-1,CATSDLKAGSNEQFF,TGTGCCACCAGTGATTTGAAGGCAGGTTCCAATGAGCAGTTCTTC
few,NA,TRBJ1-2,TRBV25-1,CASSEFAQDGYTF,TGTGCCAGCAGTGAATTTGCCCAGGATGGCTACACCTTC
NA,NA,TRBJ2-5,TRBV4-1,CASSQAQQETQYF,TGCGCCAGCAGCCAAGCCCAGCAAGAGACCCAGTACTTC
NA,TRBD1,TRBJ1-4,TRBV19,CASSPHGTGGNEKLFF,TGTGCCAGTAGTCCACACGGGACAGGTGGAAATGAAAAACTGTTTTTT
NA,NA,TRBJ1-2,TRBV12-3/TRBV12-4,CASSLGGIDGYTF,TGTGCCAGCAGTCTTGGGGGGATCGACGGCTACACCTTC
NA,TRBD2,TRBJ2-3,TRBV14,CASSQDLGLAGADTQYF,TGTGCCAGCAGCCAAGATCTGGGACTAGCGGGAGCTGATACGCAGTATTTT
NA,NA,TRBJ1-1,TRBV7-8,CASSLGVRGAGTEAFF,TGTGCCAGCAGCTTAGGGGTTAGAGGCGCGGGTACTGAAGCTTTCTTT